These 10 T cell receptor beta chains were sequenced from one sample in a study of blood T cell repertoires in COVID-19. The assay was immunoSEQ multiplex PCR, and TCRdb's table has in-frame clones only and misses some. The sample lists 650,000 to 800,000 clones, just under 90% occurring once. The sequenced material came from peripheral blood. These receptors all stem from a woman under 30 with acute or convalescent COVID-19.

The chain employs TRBV6-2 or TRBV6-3 and TRBJ2-1; maybe TRBD2 (7 bases). V was shortened by 2 bases and J by 13 bases, with 9 bases between the two germline ends. The CDR3 has 11 residues. Germline assignment: CDR1 MNHEY and CDR2 SVGEGT. CDR3: CASSYGGGQFF. The CDR3 coding sequence is TGTGCCAGCAGTTACGGCGGGGGCCAGTTCTTC.

The J gene is TRBJ1-3, the V gene TRBV10-3; TRBD1 might be the D (5 bases). With 2 bases removed from V and 3 bases from J, the gap between germline ends came to 8 bases. CDR3 size: 14 residues. CDR1 ENHRY and CDR2 SYGVKD come from the germline V gene. The CDR3 spells CAISEPQGGNTIYF. As DNA, the CDR3 is TGTGCCATCAGTGAGCCTCAGGGTGGAAACACCATATATTTT.

This clone was detected once. The gene calls are TRBV6-5 and TRBJ1-6; unclear D gene. There are 15 residues in the CDR3. Germline values: CDR1 MNHEY, CDR2 SVGAGI. Deletions cut 8 bases from V and 7 bases from J, with 18 bases between. The CDR3 nucleotides read TGTGCCAGCCGCCCTCCCGGGGAAAGAAATTCACCCCTCCACTTT. Translated: CASRPPGERNSPLHF.

The CDR3 region has the DNA TGTGCCAGCAGCTTAGTAGGCGGGGGGGAGTACAATGAGCAGTTCTTC. Residues: CASSLVGGGEYNEQFF. The chain joins TRBV11-3 to TRBJ2-1, with TRBD2 identical over 9 bases. The CDR3 length is 16 residues. CDR1 and CDR2 from the germline V gene are SGHNT and YENEEA. The V segment lost 1 base and the J segment 4 bases; nucleotides outside the gene matches: 5.

This clone was seen only once. The rearrangement links TRBV7-3 to TRBJ2-3, with 7 bases that match TRBD1. The CDR3 runs 14 residues. The V and J ends lost 5 bases and 2 bases, in that order; junction bases with no gene match: 4. Germline CDR1 SGHTA, CDR2 FQGTGA. CDR3 in amino acids: CASSPGQLTDTQYF. As DNA, the CDR3 is TGTGCCAGCAGCCCGGGACAGCTCACAGATACGCAGTATTTT. Supplemented by reference TRBV7-3 and TRBJ2-3, the full variable domain reads GAGVSQTPSNKVTEKGKYVELRCDPISGHTALYWYRQSLGQGPEFLIYFQGTGAADDSGLPNDRFFAVRPEGSVSTLKIQRTERGDSAVYLCASSPGQLTDTQYFGPGTRLTVL.

The chain employs TRBV19 and TRBJ1-4, with 11 bases lining up with TRBD1. With V trimmed by 1 base and J by 7 bases, 2 bases remained unmatched. Germline-derived CDR1 and CDR2 are LNHDA and SQIVND (reference sequence). The CDR3 consists of 15 residues. CDR3 in DNA: TGTGCCAGTAGTATAGGGGGGACAGGGGGTGAAAAACTGTTTTTT. Its protein is CASSIGGTGGEKLFF.

The chain employs TRBV7-9 and TRBJ2-6; D is possibly TRBD2 (5 bases). This CDR3 comprises 15 residues. Between the trimmed V and J ends, which lost 5 bases and 0 bases, there was a span of 8 bases. Germline-derived CDR1 and CDR2 are SEHNR and FQNEAQ (reference sequence). CDR3: CASSPEGSGANVLTF. CDR3 in DNA: TGTGCCAGCAGCCCCGAGGGCTCTGGGGCCAACGTCCTGACTTTC.

The table lists this clone with many counts. The sample has other DNA sequences that encode this CDR3 too. The chain uses TRBV19 and TRBJ1-5; TRBD1 might be the D (5 bases). CDR1 LNHDA and CDR2 SQIVND come from the germline V gene (reference sequence). This CDR3 contains 15 residues. V shed 4 bases and J shed 0 bases, with 10 bases lying between them. In DNA form, the CDR3 reads TGTGCCAGTAGTAGGCAGGGTTTTAGCAATCAGCCCCAGCATTTT. Translated: CASSRQGFSNQPQHF.

The rearrangement links TRBV7-8 to TRBJ2-2; D unresolved. The CDR3 runs 14 residues. Trimming stripped 3 bases from V and 1 base from J, with 6 bases between. The germline gives CDR1 SGHVS, CDR2 FQNEAQ. Here the CDR3 reads CASSFVRNTGELFF. The DNA for the CDR3 is TGTGCCAGCAGCTTTGTGAGGAACACCGGGGAGCTGTTTTTT. Full variable domain (missing parts from reference TRBV7-8 and TRBJ2-2): GAGVSQSPRYKVAKRGQDVALRCDPISGHVSLFWYQQALGQGPEFLTYFQNEAQLDKSGLPSDRFFAERPEGSVSTLKIQRTQQEDSAVYLCASSFVRNTGELFFGEGSRLTVL.

This chain links TRBV7-2 with TRBJ2-7; 7 bases are a match to TRBD2. Germline V gene sequence: CDR1 SGHTA, CDR2 FQGNSA. The CDR3 totals 13 residues. Trimming at V came to 5 bases and at J to 5 bases, leaving 6 bases not matched to a gene. CDR3 DNA sequence: TGTGCCAGCAGCCCCGGGGGGTACGACGAGCAGTACTTC. Protein product: CASSPGGYDEQYF.